A single sample gave rise to the 20 T cell receptor beta chains below, sequenced in a study of CD8 T cells in ankylosing spondylitis. TCRdb recomputed calls from the 5' RACE reads with MiXCR, one row per CDR3 protein. Altogether just over 350,000 distinct CDR3 sequences are present, 20% being singletons, with the ten largest covering around 13%. The sequencing sample was made of blood, either unsorted or a sorted T cell fraction (not recorded which). Source of these receptors: a male donor with ankylosing spondylitis or in good health (not recorded which).

The genes are TRBV14 and TRBJ1-1; D is ambiguous. Germline loops: CDR1 SGHDN, CDR2 FVKESK. The CDR3 has 13 amino acids. V was clipped by 1 base and J by 8 bases, with 11 bases between them. The CDR3 loop is CASSQVPATEAFF. Written as DNA, the CDR3 is TGTGCCAGCAGCCAAGTCCCGGCCACAGAAGCTTTCTTT.

The rearrangement links TRBV12-3 or TRBV12-4 to TRBJ1-5; 7 positions match TRBD1. This CDR3 contains 13 residues. Unmatched junction bases numbered 6, after V lost 5 bases and J lost 8 bases. The CDR3 coding sequence is TGTGCCAGCAGTAACAGACAGGGTGAGCCCCAGCATTTT. Translated, it gives CASSNRQGEPQHF.

The V and J genes are TRBV6-5 and TRBJ2-7, with D perhaps TRBD2 (5 bases). Trimming removed 3 bases from V and 5 bases from J, with 8 bases in between. The CDR3 loop spans 12 amino acids. The V gene's germline CDR1 is MNHEY and CDR2 SVGAGI. The CDR3 nucleotides are TGTGCCAGCAGTTATAACGGGGACGAGCAGTACTTC. Protein sequence: CASSYNGDEQYF.

This clonotype turned up a few times. The gene calls are TRBV4-1 and TRBJ1-1; D ambiguous. V lost 1 base, J lost 4 bases, and 7 bases lay in between. Germline assignment: CDR1 MGHRA and CDR2 YSYEKL. The length of the CDR3 is 13 residues. The CDR3, as DNA: TGCGCCAGCAGCCAAGGAGGAAGCACTGAAGCTTTCTTT. Translation: CASSQGGSTEAFF.

The V call is TRBV20-1, the J call TRBJ1-6, with unresolved D. This CDR3 comprises 16 residues. Germline CDR1 is DFQATT and CDR2 is SNEGSKA (reference sequence). V lost 0 bases to trimming and J lost 5 bases, with 14 bases between them. The CDR3 region is CSARDFAAGNNSPLHF. CDR3 coding DNA: TGCAGTGCTAGAGATTTTGCGGCAGGAAATAATTCACCCCTCCACTTT.

The chain carries TRBV5-6 and TRBJ1-1; 11 nucleotides align to TRBD1. The length of the CDR3 is 16 residues. The V and J ends lost 4 bases and 4 bases, in that order; junction bases with no gene match: 9. Germline V gene data show CDR1 as SGHDT and CDR2 as YYEEEE. The CDR3 here is CASSMTGTGGSTEAFF. The CDR3 DNA reads as TGTGCCAGCAGCATGACTGGGACAGGGGGAAGCACTGAAGCTTTCTTT. The variable domain in full, completed from reference TRBV5-6 and TRBJ1-1, reads DAGVTQSPTHLIKTRGQQVTLRCSPKSGHDTVSWYQQALGQGPQFIFQYYEEEERQRGNFPDRFSGHQFPNYSSELNVNALLLGDSALYLCASSMTGTGGSTEAFFGQGTRLTVV.

The V gene is TRBV20-1, the J gene TRBJ2-1; 12 bases map to TRBD2. Per germline, CDR1 DFQATT and CDR2 SNEGSKA (reference sequence). The CDR3 totals 15 residues. The trim removed 0 bases at V and 5 bases at J, leaving 2 bases unmatched. The CDR3 region is CSARDPSGGDNEQFF. The CDR3 region has the DNA TGCAGTGCTAGAGACCCTAGCGGGGGGGACAATGAGCAGTTCTTC.

There are a few counts of this clonotype. This chain links TRBV4-1 with TRBJ1-2; D is unresolved. This CDR3 has 13 amino acids. The V gene's germline CDR1 is MGHRA and CDR2 YSYEKL. Trimming removed 0 bases from V and 5 bases from J, with 7 bases in between. The CDR3 nucleotides read TGCGCCAGCAGCCAAGATAGAAATTATGGCTACACCTTC. The encoded protein is CASSQDRNYGYTF.

This clonotype was recorded once. The genes are TRBV29-1 and TRBJ2-7, with TRBD1 matching over 7 bases. Germline values: CDR1 SQVTM, CDR2 ANQGSEA. The length of the CDR3 is 13 residues. V trimming: 4 bases; J trimming: 3 bases; junction bases outside the gene matches: 6. The DNA for the CDR3 is TGCAGCGTTGGGGTGCAGGGGGACTACGAGCAGTACTTC. Its translation: CSVGVQGDYEQYF.

This clonotype was counted a single time. The chain uses TRBV20-1 and TRBJ2-7; 8 bases are shared with TRBD2. This CDR3 contains 13 residues. With V trimmed by 3 bases and J by 2 bases, 3 bases remained unmatched. CDR1 DFQATT and CDR2 SNEGSKA come from the germline V gene (reference sequence). The CDR3 region is CSASPGGAYEQYF. The CDR3 nucleotides are TGCAGTGCTAGCCCCGGGGGGGCCTACGAGCAGTACTTC.

There are a few counts of this clonotype. V is TRBV7-2 and J is TRBJ1-4; TRBD1 might be the D (6 bases). The CDR3 consists of 14 residues. V lost 7 bases to trimming and J lost 6 bases, with 15 bases between them. The germline V gene has CDR1 SGHTA and CDR2 FQGNSA. CDR3: CASTRTEVHEKLFF. As DNA, the CDR3 is TGTGCCAGCACCCGGACAGAAGTTCATGAAAAACTGTTTTTT.

This clonotype occurred a few times. V gene TRBV28 combines with J gene TRBJ2-5; D might be TRBD1 or TRBD2, each matching 7 bases. CDR1 and CDR2 from the germline V gene are MDHEN and SYDVKM. V lost 6 bases, J lost 3 bases, and 17 bases lay in between. This CDR3 spans 15 amino acids. The CDR3 DNA sequence: TGTGCCAGCAGAATACAGGGAGGGGGCGAAGAGACCCAGTACTTC. It translates to CASRIQGGGEETQYF.

This clonotype was counted only a few times. The rearrangement links TRBV6-2 or TRBV6-3 to TRBJ2-1; D is perhaps TRBD2 (6 bases). V was pared by 6 bases and J by 9 bases, with 12 bases between. The CDR3 runs to 12 residues. Germline V gene sequence: CDR1 MNHEY, CDR2 SVGEGT. DNA of the CDR3: TGTGCCAGCAGCTGGACTATGGGTGAGCAGTTCTTC. Protein product: CASSWTMGEQFF.

The chain links TRBV15 to TRBJ2-3; 13 bases are a match to TRBD2. The germline V gene encodes CDR1 LNHNV and CDR2 YYDKDF (reference sequence). V shed 5 bases and J 9 bases; nucleotides not matched to a gene: 20. The CDR3 length is 19 residues. The CDR3, as DNA: TGTGCCACCAGCGGCTGGACTAGCGGGAGCGCAAAGCCCCAGATAACGCAGTATTTT. Protein sequence: CATSGWTSGSAKPQITQYF.

The chain has TRBV13 and TRBJ2-1; 9 bases are shared with TRBD2. V trimming: 7 bases; J trimming: 5 bases; junction bases outside the gene matches: 6. The germline V gene has CDR1 PRHDT and CDR2 FYEKMQ (reference sequence). CDR3 size: 14 residues. The chain's CDR3 is CASTARGGHNEQFF. CDR3 nucleotide sequence: TGTGCCAGCACCGCGCGGGGGGGACACAATGAGCAGTTCTTC.

J is TRBJ2-5 and V is TRBV25-1; D possibly corresponds to TRBD1 (6 bases). With 3 bases removed from V and 3 bases from J, the gap between germline ends came to 11 bases. This CDR3 spans 14 amino acids. CDR1 is MGHDK, CDR2 SYGVNS, per germline. The CDR3 loop is CASSDNREEETQYF. As DNA, the CDR3 is TGTGCCAGCAGTGACAACAGGGAAGAAGAGACCCAGTACTTC.

This rearrangement joins TRBV7-2 to TRBJ2-5; D uncertain. In germline, CDR1 is SGHTA, CDR2 FQGNSA. This CDR3 is built from 16 residues. Trimming removed 4 bases at V and 2 bases at J, with 17 bases between. CDR3 DNA sequence: TGTGCCAGCAGCTCTCTCGGCTCTCCTCTTCAAGAGACCCAGTACTTC. As protein: CASSSLGSPLQETQYF.

This clonotype was seen many times. The chain links TRBV12-3 or TRBV12-4 to TRBJ1-1, with 7 bases aligning to TRBD1. The junction had 4 bases not matched to a gene; V was cut back by 6 bases and J by 0 bases. This CDR3 has 14 residues. The CDR3 coding sequence is TGTGCCAGCAGCCCCGGGACAGTGAACACTGAAGCTTTCTTT. The encoded protein is CASSPGTVNTEAFF.

The J gene is TRBJ2-5, the V gene TRBV12-3 or TRBV12-4; D tentatively reads TRBD1 or TRBD2 (6 bases each). This CDR3 has 16 amino acids. Trimming shortened V by 6 bases and J by 2 bases, and 19 bases separated the two germline ends. CDR3 sequence (DNA): TGTGCCAGCAGCGCCCCGGGGGCCGTGGCACAAGAGACCCAGTACTTC. Its protein is CASSAPGAVAQETQYF.

The chain joins TRBV10-1 to TRBJ2-7; D is possibly TRBD2 (6 bases). Trimming took off 0 bases at V and 1 base at J, with 13 bases between the two ends. Per the germline V gene, CDR1 is WNHNN and CDR2 is SYGVQD (reference sequence). This CDR3 is 16 amino acids long. The CDR3 DNA is TGCGCCAGCAGTGAGTCGATGGGACTTTCTTCCTACGAGCAGTACTTC. This codes for CASSESMGLSSYEQYF.